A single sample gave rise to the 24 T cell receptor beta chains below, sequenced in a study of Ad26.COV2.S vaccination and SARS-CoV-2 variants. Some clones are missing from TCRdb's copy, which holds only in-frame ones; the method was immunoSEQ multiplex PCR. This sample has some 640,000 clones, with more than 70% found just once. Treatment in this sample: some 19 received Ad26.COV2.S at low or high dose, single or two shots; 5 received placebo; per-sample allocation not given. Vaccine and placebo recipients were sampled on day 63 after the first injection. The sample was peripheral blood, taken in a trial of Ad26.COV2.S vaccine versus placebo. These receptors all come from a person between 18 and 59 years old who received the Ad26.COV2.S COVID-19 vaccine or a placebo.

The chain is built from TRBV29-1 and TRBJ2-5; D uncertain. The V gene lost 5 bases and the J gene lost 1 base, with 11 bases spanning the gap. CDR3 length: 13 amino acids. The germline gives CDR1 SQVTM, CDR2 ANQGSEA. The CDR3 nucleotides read TGCAGCGTTCTTCCCCAGCTCCAAGAGACCCAGTACTTC. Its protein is CSVLPQLQETQYF.

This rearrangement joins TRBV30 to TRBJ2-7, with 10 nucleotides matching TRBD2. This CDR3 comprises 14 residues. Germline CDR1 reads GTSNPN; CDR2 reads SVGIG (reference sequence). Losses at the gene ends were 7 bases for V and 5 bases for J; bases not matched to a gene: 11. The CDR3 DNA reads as TGTGCCTCCTCAAGCGGGAGGGCAGTAAACGAGCAGTACTTC. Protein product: CASSSGRAVNEQYF.

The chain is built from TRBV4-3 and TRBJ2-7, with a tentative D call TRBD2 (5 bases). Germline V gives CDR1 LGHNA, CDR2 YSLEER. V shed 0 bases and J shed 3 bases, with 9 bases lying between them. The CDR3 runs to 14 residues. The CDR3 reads CASSQDREYYEQYF. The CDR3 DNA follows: TGCGCCAGCAGCCAAGATCGGGAATACTACGAGCAGTACTTC.

The CDR3 reads CASSANRQTYEQYF. For the CDR3, the DNA is TGCGCCAGCAGCGCAAACAGGCAAACCTACGAGCAGTACTTC. The chain carries TRBV5-1 and TRBJ2-7, with D tentatively TRBD1 (5 bases). The germline CDR1 and CDR2 sequences are SGHRS and YFSETQ. The ends were cut back, 4 bases at V and 2 bases at J, with 13 bases in the middle. The CDR3 covers 14 residues.

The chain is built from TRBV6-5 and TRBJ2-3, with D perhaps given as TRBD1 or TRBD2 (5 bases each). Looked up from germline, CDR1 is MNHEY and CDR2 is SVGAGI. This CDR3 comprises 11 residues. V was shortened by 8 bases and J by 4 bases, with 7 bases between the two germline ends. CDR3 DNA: TGTGCCAGCTGGGGGTCAGATACGCAGTATTTT. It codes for CASWGSDTQYF.

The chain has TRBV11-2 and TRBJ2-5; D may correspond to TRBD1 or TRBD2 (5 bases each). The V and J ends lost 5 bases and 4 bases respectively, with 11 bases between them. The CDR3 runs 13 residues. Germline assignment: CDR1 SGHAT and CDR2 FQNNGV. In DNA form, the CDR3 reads TGTGCCAGCAGCGTTTGGGGGTTAGAGACCCAGTACTTC. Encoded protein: CASSVWGLETQYF.

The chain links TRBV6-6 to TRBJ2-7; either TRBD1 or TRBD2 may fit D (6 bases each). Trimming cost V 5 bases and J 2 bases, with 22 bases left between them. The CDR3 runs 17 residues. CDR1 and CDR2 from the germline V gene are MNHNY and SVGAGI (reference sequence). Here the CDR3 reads CASSPFGGTITTYEQYF. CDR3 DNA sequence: TGTGCCAGCAGTCCATTTGGAGGGACAATTACCACCTACGAGCAGTACTTC.

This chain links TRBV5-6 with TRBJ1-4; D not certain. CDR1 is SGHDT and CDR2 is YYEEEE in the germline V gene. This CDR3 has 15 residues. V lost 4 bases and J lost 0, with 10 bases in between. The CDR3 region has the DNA TGTGCCAGCAGCCCGGGATTCGCAACTAATGAAAAACTGTTTTTT. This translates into CASSPGFATNEKLFF.

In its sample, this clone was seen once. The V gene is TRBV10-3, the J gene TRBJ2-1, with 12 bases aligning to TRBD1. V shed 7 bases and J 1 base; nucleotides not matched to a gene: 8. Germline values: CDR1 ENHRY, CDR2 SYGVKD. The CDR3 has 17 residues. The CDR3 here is CAIKGQGASGSYNEQFF. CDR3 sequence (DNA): TGTGCCATCAAGGGACAGGGGGCTAGCGGGTCCTACAATGAGCAGTTCTTC.

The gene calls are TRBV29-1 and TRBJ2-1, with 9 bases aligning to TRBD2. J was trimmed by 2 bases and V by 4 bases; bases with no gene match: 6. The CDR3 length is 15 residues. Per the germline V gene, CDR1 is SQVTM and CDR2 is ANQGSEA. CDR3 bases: TGCAGCGTTGTTTCGACTAGCGGAACCTACAATGAGCAGTTCTTC. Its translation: CSVVSTSGTYNEQFF.

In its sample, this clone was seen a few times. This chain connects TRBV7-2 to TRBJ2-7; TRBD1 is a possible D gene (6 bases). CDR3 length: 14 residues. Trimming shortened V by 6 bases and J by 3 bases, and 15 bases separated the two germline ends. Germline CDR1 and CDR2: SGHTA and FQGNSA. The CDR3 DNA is TGTGCCAGCAGATTTCAGGGGATTGACTACGAGCAGTACTTC. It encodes CASRFQGIDYEQYF.

CDR3 sequence reads: CASSLVGRVYEQYF. In nucleotides, the CDR3 is TGTGCCAGCAGCTTAGTGGGACGGGTCTACGAGCAGTACTTC. V and J are TRBV13 and TRBJ2-7; D possibly matches TRBD1 or TRBD2 (5 bases each). CDR1 and CDR2 from the germline V gene are PRHDT and FYEKMQ (reference sequence). V was shortened by 1 base and J by 3 bases, with 10 bases between the two germline ends. CDR3 length: 14 residues.

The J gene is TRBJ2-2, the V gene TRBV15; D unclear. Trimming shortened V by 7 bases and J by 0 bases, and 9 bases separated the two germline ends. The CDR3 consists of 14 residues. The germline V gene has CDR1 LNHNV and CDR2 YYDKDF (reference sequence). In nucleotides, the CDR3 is TGTGCCACCACGAAGGACCCGAACACCGGGGAGCTGTTTTTT. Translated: CATTKDPNTGELFF.

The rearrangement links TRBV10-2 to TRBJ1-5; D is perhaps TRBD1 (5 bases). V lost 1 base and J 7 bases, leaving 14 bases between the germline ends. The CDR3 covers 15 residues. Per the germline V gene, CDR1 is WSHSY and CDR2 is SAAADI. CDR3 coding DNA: TGCGCCAGCAGTGAGTTTCAGGGATTATTCCAGCCCCAGCATTTT. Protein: CASSEFQGLFQPQHF.

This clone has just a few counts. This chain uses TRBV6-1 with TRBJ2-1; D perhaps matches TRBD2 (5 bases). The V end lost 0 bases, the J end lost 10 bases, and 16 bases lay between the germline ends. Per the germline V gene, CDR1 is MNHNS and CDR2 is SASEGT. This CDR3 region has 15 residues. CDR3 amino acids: CASSEALAMGAEQFF. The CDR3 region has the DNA TGTGCCAGCAGTGAAGCGCTGGCCATGGGAGCGGAGCAGTTCTTC.

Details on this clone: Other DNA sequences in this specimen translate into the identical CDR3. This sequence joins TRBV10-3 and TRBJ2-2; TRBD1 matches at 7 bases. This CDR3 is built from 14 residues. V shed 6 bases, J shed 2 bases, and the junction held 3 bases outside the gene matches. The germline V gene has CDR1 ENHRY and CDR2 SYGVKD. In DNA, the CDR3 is TGTGCCATCAGACGACAGGGTAACACCGGGGAGCTGTTTTTT. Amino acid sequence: CAIRRQGNTGELFF.

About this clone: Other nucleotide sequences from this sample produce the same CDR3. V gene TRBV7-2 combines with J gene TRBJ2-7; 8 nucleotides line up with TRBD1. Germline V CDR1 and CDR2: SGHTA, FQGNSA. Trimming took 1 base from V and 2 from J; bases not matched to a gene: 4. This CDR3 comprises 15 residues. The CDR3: CASSLGGQGTYEQYF. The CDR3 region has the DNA TGTGCCAGCAGCTTAGGCGGACAGGGAACCTACGAGCAGTACTTC. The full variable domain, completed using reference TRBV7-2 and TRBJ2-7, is GAGVSQSPSNKVTEKGKDVELRCDPISGHTALYWYRQSLGQGLEFLIYFQGNSAPDKSGLPSDRFSAERTGGSVSTLTIQRTQQEDSAVYLCASSLGGQGTYEQYFGPGTRLTVT.

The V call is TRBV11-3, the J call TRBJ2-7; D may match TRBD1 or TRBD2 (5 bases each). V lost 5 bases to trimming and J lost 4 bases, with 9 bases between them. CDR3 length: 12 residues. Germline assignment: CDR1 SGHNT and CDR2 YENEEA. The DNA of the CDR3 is TGTGCCAGCAGCGGGGACGGGTACGAGCAGTACTTC. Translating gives CASSGDGYEQYF.

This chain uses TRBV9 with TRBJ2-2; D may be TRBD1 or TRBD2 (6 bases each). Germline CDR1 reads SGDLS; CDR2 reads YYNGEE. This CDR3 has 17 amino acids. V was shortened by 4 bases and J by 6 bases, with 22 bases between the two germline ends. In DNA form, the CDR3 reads TGTGCCAGCAGCCCTCGGGGGCAGGGGTATCAGCCCGGGGAGCTGTTTTTT. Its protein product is CASSPRGQGYQPGELFF.

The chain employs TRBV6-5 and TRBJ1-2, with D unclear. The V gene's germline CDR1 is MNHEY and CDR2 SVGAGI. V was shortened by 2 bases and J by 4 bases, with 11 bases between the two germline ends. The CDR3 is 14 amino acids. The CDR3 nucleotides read TGTGCCAGCAGTTACGAGGGCGGGAGCTATGGCTACACCTTC. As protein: CASSYEGGSYGYTF.

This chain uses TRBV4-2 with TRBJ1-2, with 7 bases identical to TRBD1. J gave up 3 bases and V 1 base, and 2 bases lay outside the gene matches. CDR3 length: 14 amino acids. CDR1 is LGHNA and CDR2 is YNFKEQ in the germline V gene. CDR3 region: CASSQAQGDYGYTF. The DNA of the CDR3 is TGTGCCAGCAGCCAAGCCCAGGGGGACTATGGCTACACCTTC.

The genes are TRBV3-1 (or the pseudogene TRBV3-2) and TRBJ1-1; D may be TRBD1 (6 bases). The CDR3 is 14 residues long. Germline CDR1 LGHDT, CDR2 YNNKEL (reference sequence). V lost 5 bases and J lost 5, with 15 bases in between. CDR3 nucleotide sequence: TGTGCCAGCAGCTACAGGGAAAGCGGAACTGAAGCTTTCTTT. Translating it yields CASSYRESGTEAFF.

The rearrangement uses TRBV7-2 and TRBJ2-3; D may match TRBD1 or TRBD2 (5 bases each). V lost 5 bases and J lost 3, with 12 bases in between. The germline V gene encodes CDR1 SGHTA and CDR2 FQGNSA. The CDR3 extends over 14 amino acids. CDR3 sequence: CASSQNWGTDTQYF. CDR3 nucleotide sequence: TGTGCCAGCAGCCAAAATTGGGGGACAGATACGCAGTATTTT.

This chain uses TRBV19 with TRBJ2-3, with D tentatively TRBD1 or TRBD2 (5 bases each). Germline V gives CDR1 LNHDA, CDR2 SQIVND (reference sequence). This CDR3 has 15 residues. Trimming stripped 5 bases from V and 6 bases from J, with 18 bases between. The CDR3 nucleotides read TGTGCCAGTAGTGGGTCCCTCTGGGGGTTGGATACGCAGTATTTT. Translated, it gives CASSGSLWGLDTQYF.